This T cell receptor beta chain was recovered during a study of shared clonotypes between healthy human individuals. Study information: For every donor, three CD4 naive, three CD4 memory, two CD8 naive and one CD8 memory plates were used.

From germline, CDR1 is KGHSH and CDR2 LQKENI. The CDR3 is 13 amino acids. The V gene lost 6 bases and the J gene lost 6 bases, with 13 bases spanning the gap. TCRdb's copy holds only in-frame clones and misses some; the assay was immunoSEQ multiplex PCR. Seen here are just under 350,000 clones, 73% observed once, and the top ten hold less than 11%. The table lists this clone with a few counts. Sequenced material: memory CD4+ T cells sorted from blood. As to subset: CD45RA-negative fraction. The chain joins TRBV18 to TRBJ2-3; D is possibly TRBD1 (5 bases). The clonotype originates from a young man in good health. This chain's CDR3 is CASSRPSGDTQYF. The CDR3, as DNA: TGTGCCAGCTCGCGCCCGTCAGGGGATACGCAGTATTTT.